These T cell receptor beta chains were read from a single sample in a study of blood T cell repertoires in COVID-19. Clones were read by immunoSEQ multiplex PCR, and TCRdb kept only the in-frame ones, dropping some. The data contain tens of thousands of clones, 89% of them singletons. Material for sequencing was peripheral blood. The receptors derive from a woman aged 55-69 years with COVID-19, enrolled during active disease. Both conserved end residues are part of each CDR3. Not all rows give a size; the values are once, few, many and, for expanded clones, a class.

V gene: TRBV28
clone size: -
CDR3 protein: CASRTGGGSGDTEAFF

V gene: TRBV12-3/TRBV12-4
clone size: -
CDR3 protein: CASSFGRETQYF

V gene: TRBV7-8
clone size: -
CDR3 protein: CASSLEAGDFYNEQFF

V gene: TRBV5-4
clone size: -
CDR3 protein: CASSLAFNTGELFF

V gene: TRBV7-9
clone size: -
CDR3 protein: CASSPPVNTEAFF

V gene: TRBV2
clone size: -
CDR3 protein: CASSSMGQANQPQHF

V gene: TRBV20-1
clone size: -
CDR3 protein: CSARDFGQIF

V gene: TRBV7-9
clone size: -
CDR3 protein: CASSVGQNTEAFF

V gene: TRBV6-4
clone size: -
CDR3 protein: CASSERKREASGELFF

V gene: TRBV25-1
clone size: -
CDR3 protein: CASSEFAGGSGGDTQYF

V gene: TRBV6-5
clone size: -
CDR3 protein: CASSYSRGVTEAFF

V gene: TRBV29-1
clone size: -
CDR3 protein: CSVARNTEAFF

V gene: TRBV7-2
clone size: few
CDR3 protein: CASSLGYDGYTF

V gene: TRBV28
clone size: -
CDR3 protein: CASRDQGAPGYTF

V gene: TRBV28
clone size: -
CDR3 protein: CASTSGGLDSPLHF

V gene: TRBV7-9
clone size: -
CDR3 protein: CASSVAGTGPYNEQFF

V gene: TRBV27
clone size: -
CDR3 protein: CASSSRTSGGRETQYF

V gene: TRBV30
clone size: -
CDR3 protein: CAWSQQGETQYF

V gene: TRBV28
clone size: -
CDR3 protein: CASGNEDSSSGANVLTF

V gene: TRBV4-3
clone size: once
CDR3 protein: CASSPGLAVPSEQYF

V gene: TRBV11-1
clone size: -
CDR3 protein: CASSLSGNNEQFF

V gene: TRBV7-8
clone size: -
CDR3 protein: CASSPQGARGTEAFF

V gene: TRBV7-8
clone size: -
CDR3 protein: CASSPFRGLSTEAFF

V gene: TRBV6-1
clone size: -
CDR3 protein: CASSGSSGGAVNEQFF

V gene: TRBV15
clone size: -
CDR3 protein: CATSTWDRVVGNTIYF

V gene: TRBV7-2
clone size: -
CDR3 protein: CASSYSGTPRDGYTF

V gene: TRBV7-2
clone size: -
CDR3 protein: CASSLEVQGYEQYF

V gene: TRBV6-2/TRBV6-3
clone size: -
CDR3 protein: CASSPLTRGSYGYTF

V gene: TRBV4-2
clone size: few
CDR3 protein: CASSQATAYLNEQFF

V gene: TRBV27
clone size: -
CDR3 protein: CASSLSDRATPPLHF

V gene: TRBV5-1
clone size: few
CDR3 protein: CASTMGPGNQPQHF

V gene: TRBV30
clone size: few
CDR3 protein: CAWGTGFNTEAFF

V gene: TRBV2
clone size: -
CDR3 protein: CASMDTNTEAFF

V gene: TRBV30
clone size: -
CDR3 protein: CAWSPRGNTEAKNIQYF

V gene: TRBV27
clone size: few
CDR3 protein: CASSLGDRVNSPLHF

V gene: TRBV3-1/TRBV3-2
clone size: -
CDR3 protein: CASSLRQGTQHF

V gene: TRBV6-2/TRBV6-3
clone size: once
CDR3 protein: CASSYPEGRQYF

V gene: TRBV2
clone size: -
CDR3 protein: CASSAQGYLQETQYF

V gene: TRBV7-9
clone size: once
CDR3 protein: CASSLDRGETQYF

V gene: TRBV7-8
clone size: -
CDR3 protein: CASSFAGASYEQYF

V gene: TRBV5-1
clone size: -
CDR3 protein: CASSQGQGPLYEQYF

V gene: TRBV18
clone size: once
CDR3 protein: CASSPLEAGTGGADTQYF

V gene: TRBV7-2
clone size: -
CDR3 protein: CASSSGRERTEAFF

V gene: TRBV11-2
clone size: -
CDR3 protein: CASSEAGRDFGEQFF

V gene: TRBV7-4
clone size: -
CDR3 protein: CASSPPRGPTSNNNSPLHF

V gene: TRBV15
clone size: -
CDR3 protein: CATLDSFAYNEQFF

V gene: TRBV6-5
clone size: -
CDR3 protein: CASRRTGTLQETQYF

V gene: TRBV6-2/TRBV6-3
clone size: once
CDR3 protein: CASSYSRTSGRFFHEQFF

V gene: TRBV28
clone size: -
CDR3 protein: CASSLRGNYGYTF

V gene: TRBV6-2/TRBV6-3
clone size: -
CDR3 protein: CASSPGLAAHEQYF

V gene: TRBV18
clone size: -
CDR3 protein: CASSPSGTDNEQYF